This passage covers 26 T cell receptor beta chains from one sample sequenced in a study of T-cell reconstitution after alpha-beta-depleted transplantation in children (dated by TCRdb to 2016 to 2018). Reading the label with the study, this specimen's treatment or condition is: allogeneic hematopoietic cell transplantation with graft depleted of TCRalphabeta T cells and CD19 B cells. Libraries came from PCR. TCRdb shows the sequencer as Illumina HiSeq 2500. Molecular barcoding was employed in the preparation of TCR libraries, with unique molecular identifiers being used to normalize TCRbeta repertoire quantification. TCRdb handled the public reads itself, with Q25 trimming in fastp and clone calling in MiXCR, and kept productive beta chains. When rows share a CDR3 protein, they turn into one entry using the most common DNA and genes. Within this sample are about 830,000 distinct CDR3 sequences, with roughly 15% of them counted one time only. Clones ranked in the top ten supply 5% of the sample.

The specimen comprised PBMCs, mostly from graft donor cells, sampled 360 days after TCRalphabeta/CD19-depleted stem cell transplant. Receptor source: a male patient aged 5 to 17 who had a stem cell transplant for acute lymphoblastic leukemia, so the T cells may come from the graft donor.

The chain combines TRBV4-2 with TRBJ1-3, with D tentatively TRBD1 (5 bases). Germline V gene sequence: CDR1 LGHNA, CDR2 YNFKEQ. V was trimmed by 0 bases and J by 4 bases, leaving 10 bases between them. The length of the CDR3 is 15 residues. The CDR3 protein is CASSQEGTEGNTIYF. For the CDR3, the DNA is TGTGCCAGCAGCCAAGAGGGGACGGAAGGAAACACCATATATTTT.

The CDR3 nucleotides are TGTGCCAGCAGACTGATGGGGGTTAGCGAGACCCAGTACTTC. Translated, it gives CASRLMGVSETQYF. V usage is TRBV12-3 or TRBV12-4 and J usage is TRBJ2-5; possibly TRBD1 or TRBD2 for D (5 bases each). V lost 6 bases, J lost 5 bases, and 16 bases lay in between. There are 14 residues in the CDR3.

This clonotype has only a few counts. The V gene is TRBV20-1, the J gene TRBJ2-1; tentative D call: TRBD2 (5 bases). The germline CDR1 and CDR2 sequences are DFQATT and SNEGSKA (reference sequence). V lost 0 bases and J 2 bases, leaving 11 bases between the germline ends. The CDR3 spans 15 residues. In DNA form, the CDR3 reads TGCAGTGCTAGAGATAACGGGGTGGCCTACAATGAGCAGTTCTTC. Translation: CSARDNGVAYNEQFF.

V gene TRBV20-1 combines with J gene TRBJ2-1, with TRBD2 as a possible D gene (6 bases). Germline V lookup: CDR1 DFQATT, CDR2 SNEGSKA (reference sequence). This CDR3 region has 12 residues. V was clipped by 6 bases and J by 5 bases, with 11 bases between them. The CDR3 DNA follows: TGCAGTGCAAATCGGGAGAACAATGAGCAGTTCTTC. As protein: CSANRENNEQFF.

The chain couples TRBV4-1 to TRBJ2-7, with unresolved D. V lost 1 base, J lost 3 bases, and 16 bases lay in between. Germline assignment: CDR1 MGHRA and CDR2 YSYEKL. The CDR3 covers 16 residues. Here the CDR3 DNA reads TGCGCCAGCAGCCAAGGTGGCCTAGTCAGGCGCTACGAGCAGTACTTC. Translated, it gives CASSQGGLVRRYEQYF.

This chain links TRBV5-1 with TRBJ2-2, with TRBD2 identical over 14 bases. The CDR3 has 17 residues. CDR1 is SGHRS and CDR2 is YFSETQ in the germline V gene. V shed 3 bases, J shed 1 base, and the junction held 2 bases outside the gene matches. The CDR3, as DNA: TGCGCCAGCAGCTCGACTAGCGGGAGGGGGAACACCGGGGAGCTGTTTTTT. Translated: CASSSTSGRGNTGELFF. Filled out from reference TRBV5-1 and TRBJ2-2, the complete variable domain reads KAGVTQTPRYLIKTRGQQVTLSCSPISGHRSVSWYQQTPGQGLQFLFEYFSETQRNKGNFPGRFSGRQFSNSRSEMNVSTLELGDSALYLCASSSTSGRGNTGELFFGEGSRLTVL.

The rearrangement joins TRBV2 to TRBJ2-7; TRBD2 might be the D (5 bases). Germline assignment: CDR1 SNHLY and CDR2 FYNNEI. This CDR3 is 15 amino acids long. Trimming pared 3 bases from V and 3 bases from J, leaving 15 bases between. Here the CDR3 DNA reads TGTGCCAGCAGTGATACTAGAACCGGAGGCTACGAGCAGTACTTC. Protein sequence: CASSDTRTGGYEQYF.

This clonotype showed up many times. The rearrangement links TRBV9 to TRBJ2-7; perhaps TRBD2 as D (5 bases). The CDR3 sequence is 14 residues long. Germline V gene data show CDR1 as SGDLS and CDR2 as YYNGEE. V lost 0 bases to trimming and J lost 5 bases, with 12 bases between them. The CDR3 reads CASSVVPGSNEQYF. The DNA of the CDR3 is TGTGCCAGCAGCGTAGTGCCGGGGAGCAACGAGCAGTACTTC.

The rearrangement joins TRBV27 to TRBJ2-1; 11 positions match TRBD2. The CDR3 totals 20 residues. V lost 3 bases to trimming and J lost 5 bases; unmatched junction nucleotides: 18. Looked up from germline, CDR1 is MNHEY and CDR2 is SMNVEV (reference sequence). CDR3 loop: CASSFRVASGRIKENNEQFF. The CDR3 DNA follows: TGTGCCAGCAGTTTTAGGGTCGCTAGCGGGAGGATTAAAGAGAACAATGAGCAGTTCTTC.

There are many counts of this clonotype. The chain recombines TRBV29-1 with TRBJ2-1; tentative D call: TRBD2 (5 bases). This CDR3 spans 13 amino acids. Per germline, CDR1 SQVTM and CDR2 ANQGSEA. The CDR3 nucleotides read TGCAGTGTAGCGCCGAGCTCCTACAATGAGCAGTTCTTC. Its translation: CSVAPSSYNEQFF.

The sample holds a few counts of this clonotype. The rearrangement joins TRBV4-1 to TRBJ2-7; TRBD2 matches 7 bases. The CDR3 spans 16 residues. In germline, CDR1 is MGHRA, CDR2 YSYEKL. After removal of 2 bases from V and 0 bases from J, the junction contained 7 bases not matched to a gene. CDR3 in amino acids: CASSQSPSGFSYEQYF. CDR3 bases: TGCGCCAGCAGCCAATCACCTAGCGGATTCTCCTACGAGCAGTACTTC.

This clonotype was counted between two and nine times. The chain employs TRBV3-1 and TRBJ2-7; D is unresolved. Germline V gives CDR1 LGHDT, CDR2 YNNKEL (reference sequence). This CDR3 is 11 amino acids long. Trimming took off 6 bases at V and 5 bases at J, with 8 bases between the two ends. The CDR3 region has the DNA TGTGCCAGCAGAAAACAGCACGAGCAGTACTTC. It codes for CASRKQHEQYF.

This clonotype has more than one count but fewer than ten. The V gene is TRBV29-1, the J gene TRBJ2-5; 9 positions match TRBD1. The V and J ends lost 7 bases and 5 bases, in that order; junction bases with no gene match: 5. The CDR3 has 12 residues. Per germline, CDR1 SQVTM and CDR2 ANQGSEA. The CDR3 sequence is CSEQGAKETQYF. In DNA, the CDR3 is TGCAGCGAACAGGGGGCCAAGGAGACCCAGTACTTC.

This clonotype occurred a few times. CDR3 in DNA: TGCAGCGAGAAACTATCTAGCGGAAGCACAGATACGCAGTATTTT. It translates to CSEKLSSGSTDTQYF. The chain is built from TRBV29-1 and TRBJ2-3, with 7 nucleotides matching TRBD2. The CDR3 spans 15 residues. V shed 7 bases, J shed 0 bases, and the junction held 10 bases outside the gene matches. CDR1 SQVTM and CDR2 ANQGSEA come from the germline V gene.

This clonotype was picked up a small number of times. The chain recombines TRBV18 with TRBJ2-7, with a weak D call TRBD1 (6 bases). This CDR3 has 15 amino acids. Deletions cut 0 bases from V and 3 bases from J, with 12 bases between. In germline, CDR1 is KGHSH, CDR2 LQKENI. The CDR3 nucleotides are TGTGCCAGCTCACCACCGGGACACGGACTCTACGAGCAGTACTTC. It codes for CASSPPGHGLYEQYF. Variable domain in full (rest from reference TRBV18 and TRBJ2-7): NAGVMQNPRHLVRRRGQEARLRCSPMKGHSHVYWYRQLPEEGLKFMVYLQKENIIDESGMPKERFSAEFPKEGPSILRIQQVVRGDSAAYFCASSPPGHGLYEQYFGPGTRLTVT.

This chain connects TRBV12-3 or TRBV12-4 to TRBJ2-1; 9 bases agree with TRBD2. V was clipped by 0 bases and J by 8 bases; unmatched bases: 5. The CDR3 loop spans 15 amino acids. CDR3 in amino acids: CASSLAGTSRHEQFF. For the CDR3, the DNA is TGTGCCAGCAGTTTAGCGGGGACTAGCAGGCATGAGCAGTTCTTC.

This chain connects TRBV5-1 to TRBJ1-2; 7 positions match TRBD1. Germline CDR1 is SGHRS and CDR2 is YFSETQ. Germline trimming cut 1 base from V and 7 bases from J; bases unmatched to any gene: 7. The CDR3 runs to 14 residues. CDR3 bases: TGCGCCAGCAGCTTGATGAACAGGGGCAGTGGCTACACCTTC. As protein: CASSLMNRGSGYTF.

This clonotype was counted a few times. The chain couples TRBV7-3 to TRBJ2-7; D may be TRBD1 (6 bases). This CDR3 has 14 amino acids. CDR1 and CDR2 from the germline V gene are SGHTA and FQGTGA. V dropped 2 bases and J dropped 2 bases, with 10 bases sitting between them. Written as DNA, the CDR3 is TGTGCCAGCAGCTTATCCGGGGACACCTACGAGCAGTACTTC. It specifies CASSLSGDTYEQYF.

Only a few counts were recorded for this clonotype. The chain combines TRBV28 with TRBJ1-5; possibly TRBD1 for D (6 bases). This CDR3 region has 15 residues. Germline V CDR1 and CDR2: MDHEN, SYDVKM. V gave up 6 bases and J gave up 2 bases, with 14 bases separating them. The CDR3 protein is CASSPGGAGNQPQHF. The DNA of the CDR3 is TGTGCCAGCAGCCCCGGGGGGGCCGGCAATCAGCCCCAGCATTTT. The full variable domain, its missing parts supplied by reference TRBV28 and TRBJ1-5, is DVKVTQSSRYLVKRTGEKVFLECVQDMDHENMFWYRQDPGLGLRLIYFSYDVKMKEKGDIPEGYSVSREKKERFSLILESASTNQTSMYLCASSPGGAGNQPQHFGDGTRLSIL.

The sample holds a few counts of this clonotype. V gene TRBV12-3 or TRBV12-4 combines with J gene TRBJ2-5; D tentatively fits TRBD1 or TRBD2 (5 bases each). The CDR3 loop spans 15 amino acids. Trimming removed 3 bases at V and 1 base at J, with 12 bases between. The CDR3 DNA reads TGTGCCAGCAGTTTTCTGTGGGGGACCCAAGAGACCCAGTACTTC. It encodes CASSFLWGTQETQYF.

This clonotype was counted at least ten times. V usage is TRBV27 and J usage is TRBJ2-1, with D perhaps TRBD1 (6 bases). The CDR3 spans 14 residues. Germline CDR1 reads MNHEY; CDR2 reads SMNVEV (reference sequence). Trimming shortened V by 2 bases and J by 7 bases, and 12 bases separated the two germline ends. In nucleotides, the CDR3 is TGTGCCAGCAGTTTACAGCCAGGGGTGAATGAGCAGTTCTTC. It translates to CASSLQPGVNEQFF.

In this sample, this clonotype turned up many times. The V gene is TRBV5-1, the J gene TRBJ2-1; D assignment may be TRBD1 or TRBD2 (5 bases each). The CDR3 sequence is 14 residues long. V was cut by 0 bases and J by 7 bases, with 11 bases left in between. Germline V gives CDR1 SGHRS, CDR2 YFSETQ. The CDR3, as DNA: TGCGCCAGCAGCTTGGCCCCGGGGCGGAATGAGCAGTTCTTC. As protein: CASSLAPGRNEQFF.

The rearrangement joins TRBV5-6 to TRBJ1-1; 8 positions agree with TRBD1. The V and J ends lost 0 bases and 13 bases, in that order; junction bases with no gene match: 11. CDR1 and CDR2 (germline): SGHDT, YYEEEE. There are 14 residues in the CDR3. CDR3 sequence: CASSLVTGGSRCFF. In nucleotides, the CDR3 is TGTGCCAGCAGCTTGGTTACAGGGGGTTCACGGTGTTTCTTT.

V and J are TRBV27 and TRBJ1-4, with 7 bases aligning to TRBD1. V lost 4 bases to trimming and J lost 0 bases; unmatched junction nucleotides: 11. CDR3 length: 18 amino acids. Germline V gene data show CDR1 as MNHEY and CDR2 as SMNVEV (reference sequence). Here the CDR3 reads CASSSPGTAVSTNEKLFF. CDR3 nucleotides: TGTGCCAGCAGTTCCCCCGGGACAGCCGTTTCAACTAATGAAAAACTGTTTTTT. Supplemented by reference TRBV27 and TRBJ1-4, the full variable domain reads EAQVTQNPRYLITVTGKKLTVTCSQNMNHEYMSWYRQDPGLGLRQIYYSMNVEVTDKGDVPEGYKVSRKEKRNFPLILESPSPNQTSLYFCASSSPGTAVSTNEKLFFGSGTQLSVL.

This clonotype was seen ten or more times. CDR3 protein: CASSLVGAGEAFF. CDR3 nucleotide sequence: TGCGCCAGCAGCTTGGTGGGGGCCGGTGAAGCTTTCTTT. This chain links TRBV5-1 with TRBJ1-1; D possibly corresponds to TRBD1 (6 bases). Trimming took off 0 bases at V and 7 bases at J, with 10 bases between the two ends. The CDR3 has 13 amino acids. The V gene's germline CDR1 is SGHRS and CDR2 YFSETQ.

This clonotype was observed a few times. The V and J genes are TRBV20-1 and TRBJ2-7; D unclear. Trimming cost V 3 bases and J 2 bases, with 5 bases left between them. The length of the CDR3 is 11 residues. Germline CDR1 and CDR2: DFQATT and SNEGSKA (reference sequence). The CDR3 DNA reads as TGCAGTGCTAGCACGGCCTACGAGCAGTACTTC. Protein product: CSASTAYEQYF.